This T cell receptor beta chain was sequenced during a study of blood T cell repertoires in COVID-19. Study details: Sites across the United States, Italy and Spain contributed samples from acute and convalescent COVID-19.

Trimming took 6 bases from V and 4 from J; bases not matched to a gene: 6. Germline assignment: CDR1 SQVTM and CDR2 ANQGSEA. The CDR3 sequence is 13 residues long. As handled by the study authors: Cell counts per sample came from amplifying reference gene primers. Profiling relied on immunoSEQ multiplex PCR, and the TCRdb table lists in-frame clones only, not all of them. V and J calls and clone size are those listed in that table; D and trimming were worked out from the DNA. The sample holds some 170,000 clones; 85% are singletons and the top ten take about 1%. The sample was peripheral blood. The rearrangement joins TRBV29-1 to TRBJ2-1, with 7 nucleotides matching TRBD2. The TCR comes from a middle-aged man with acute or convalescent COVID-19. Here the CDR3 DNA reads TGCAGCGTCCAGGGAGGGTTGTACAATGAGCAGTTCTTC. Its protein is CSVQGGLYNEQFF.